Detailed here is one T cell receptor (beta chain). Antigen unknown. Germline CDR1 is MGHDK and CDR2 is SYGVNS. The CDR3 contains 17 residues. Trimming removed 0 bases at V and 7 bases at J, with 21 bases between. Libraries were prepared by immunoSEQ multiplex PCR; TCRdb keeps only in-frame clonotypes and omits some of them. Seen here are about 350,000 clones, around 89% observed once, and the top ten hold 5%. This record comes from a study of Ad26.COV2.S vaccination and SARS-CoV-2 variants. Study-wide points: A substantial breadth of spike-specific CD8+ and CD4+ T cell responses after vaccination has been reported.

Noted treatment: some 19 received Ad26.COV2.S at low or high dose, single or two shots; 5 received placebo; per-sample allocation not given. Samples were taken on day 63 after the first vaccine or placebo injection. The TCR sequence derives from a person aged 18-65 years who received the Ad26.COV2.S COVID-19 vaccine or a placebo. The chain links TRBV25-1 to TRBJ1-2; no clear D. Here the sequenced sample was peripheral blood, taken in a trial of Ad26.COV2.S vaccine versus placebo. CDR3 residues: CASSEYMGGNVKVGYTF. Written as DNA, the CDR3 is TGTGCCAGCAGTGAATATATGGGAGGGAACGTCAAAGTTGGCTACACCTTC.